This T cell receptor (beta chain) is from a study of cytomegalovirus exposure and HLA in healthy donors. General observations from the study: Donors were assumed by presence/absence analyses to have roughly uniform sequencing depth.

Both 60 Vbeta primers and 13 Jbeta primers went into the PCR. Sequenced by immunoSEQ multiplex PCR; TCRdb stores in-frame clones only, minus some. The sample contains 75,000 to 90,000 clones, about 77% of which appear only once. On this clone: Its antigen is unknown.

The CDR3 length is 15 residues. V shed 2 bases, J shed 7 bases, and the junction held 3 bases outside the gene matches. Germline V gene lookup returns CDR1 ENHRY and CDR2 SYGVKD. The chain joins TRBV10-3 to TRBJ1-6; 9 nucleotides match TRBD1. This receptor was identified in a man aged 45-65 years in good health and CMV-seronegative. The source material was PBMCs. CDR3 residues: CAISEGDRDNSPLHF. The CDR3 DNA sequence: TGTGCCATCAGTGAGGGGGACAGGGACAATTCACCCCTCCACTTT.